This T cell receptor beta chain was sequenced during a study of blood T cells in healthy people across ages. The CDR3 contains 14 residues. Germline V lookup: CDR1 MDHEN, CDR2 SYDVKM. V was shortened by 7 bases and J by 8 bases, with 20 bases between the two germline ends. Primed by a sample-barcoded 5' primer and a J-beta primer mix, a second PCR proceeded for roughly 6 to 12 cycles. TCRdb processed the 5' RACE reads anew with MiXCR; each CDR3 protein has one entry. This sample has 1.6 million or so distinct CDR3 sequences, with roughly 32% found just once. The specimen sequenced was blood. The rearrangement uses TRBV28 and TRBJ1-2; tentative D call: TRBD1 (6 bases). The source of this sequence is a woman aged 25 to 45 in good health. CDR3 DNA: TGTGCCAGCACCCCAAACCAGGGGCTTGACGGCTACACCTTC. This sequence encodes CASTPNQGLDGYTF.